A selection of T cell receptor beta chains follows, all from one sample in a study of blood T cells in healthy people across ages. TCRdb independently ran MiXCR on the 5' RACE reads; one entry per CDR3 protein. The table includes about 810,000 distinct CDR3 sequences, roughly 34% detected once. The specimen was blood. The receptor set was obtained from a man aged 18 to 35 in good health. CDR3s include the opening cysteine and the closing phenylalanine or tryptophan. D genes are given only for firm matches. Clone sizes are given selectively: once, few, many, or a class where the clone is expanded.

v_call,clone_size,d_call,j_call,cdr3_aa,cdr3_nt
TRBV7-2,.,.,TRBJ1-3,CASSLPLAGKAGNTIYF,TGTGCCAGCAGCCTCCCTCTGGCAGGGAAAGCAGGAAACACCATATATTTT
TRBV6-5,.,.,TRBJ2-3,CASSYPGHGSDTQYF,TGTGCCAGCAGCTACCCAGGACACGGGTCAGATACACAGTATTTT
TRBV20-1,.,TRBD1,TRBJ1-2,CSVRGQGNYGYTF,TGCAGTGTTAGAGGACAGGGTAACTATGGCTACACCTTC
TRBV5-1,few,.,TRBJ1-1,CASSVAWDTEAFF,TGCGCCAGCAGCGTGGCTTGGGACACTGAAGCTTTCTTT
TRBV29-1,.,.,TRBJ2-2,CSGGETGELFF,TGCAGCGGGGGGGAGACCGGGGAGCTGTTTTTT
TRBV7-2,.,TRBD1,TRBJ2-2,CASSRDRVVPGELFF,TGTGCCAGCAGCCGGGACAGGGTAGTCCCCGGGGAGCTGTTTTTT
TRBV11-1,.,.,TRBJ2-3,CASSSLRGVSSADTQYF,TGTGCCAGCAGCTCTCTCCGCGGGGTTTCTAGCGCAGATACGCAGTATTTT
TRBV20-1,few,.,TRBJ1-1,CSASSADAMNTEAFF,TGCAGTGCTAGTTCTGCTGACGCCATGAACACTGAAGCTTTCTTT
TRBV6-5,.,TRBD2,TRBJ2-7,CASSWTSGSHEQYF,TGTGCCAGCAGTTGGACTAGCGGATCCCACGAGCAGTACTTC
TRBV5-5,.,.,TRBJ1-4,CTSSLTEPNEKLFF,TGTACCAGCAGCTTGACAGAGCCCAATGAAAAACTGTTTTTT
TRBV4-3,many,.,TRBJ2-6,CASSQEVVSGANVLTF,TGCGCCAGCAGCCAAGAGGTAGTCTCTGGGGCCAACGTCCTGACTTTC
TRBV29-1,few,.,TRBJ1-2,CSVPSGSERYGYTF,TGCAGCGTCCCCTCCGGTTCAGAGCGCTATGGCTACACCTTC
TRBV30,.,.,TRBJ2-2,CAWSRVPGELFF,TGTGCCTGGAGTCGCGTACCCGGGGAGCTGTTTTTT
TRBV15,.,TRBD2,TRBJ2-3,CATSRVLAGDDTQYF,TGTGCCACCAGCAGAGTACTAGCGGGGGATGATACGCAGTATTTT
TRBV4-3,few,.,TRBJ1-1,CASSTLPGAAFF,TGCGCCAGCAGCACCCTCCCCGGGGCAGCTTTCTTT
TRBV20-1,few,.,TRBJ1-1,CSARVAANTEAFF,TGCAGTGCTAGAGTGGCGGCGAACACTGAAGCTTTCTTT
TRBV5-6,few,.,TRBJ1-2,CASSSFALGGATNYGYTF,TGTGCCAGCAGCTCCTTTGCCTTAGGCGGAGCGACGAACTATGGCTACACCTTC
TRBV7-2,.,.,TRBJ2-1,CASSLGRENEQVF,TGTGCCAGCAGCTTAGGCCGGGAGAATGAGCAGGTCTTC
TRBV2,.,TRBD1,TRBJ1-2,CASSEAAGGTNYLGYTF,TGTGCCAGCAGTGAAGCGGCAGGGGGCACAAATTATCTTGGCTACACCTTC
TRBV19,few,.,TRBJ2-3,CASTQDQERTDTQYF,TGTGCCAGTACGCAAGATCAAGAGCGCACAGATACGCAGTATTTT
TRBV7-2,few,TRBD2,TRBJ2-3,CASSFGGDYTDTQYF,TGTGCCTCCAGTTTTGGGGGGGACTACACAGATACGCAGTATTTT
TRBV20-1,few,TRBD1,TRBJ1-5,CSARDGDRYSSNQPQHF,TGCAGTGCTAGAGACGGGGACAGATATTCTAGCAATCAGCCCCAGCATTTT
TRBV12-3/TRBV12-4,many,.,TRBJ1-2,CASSIRDRYGYTF,TGTGCCAGCAGTATAAGGGACCGCTATGGCTACACCTTC
TRBV12-5,.,TRBD1,TRBJ1-1,CASGLGATGWVEAFF,TGTGCTAGTGGTTTGGGAGCGACAGGGTGGGTTGAAGCTTTCTTT
TRBV7-2,many,TRBD2,TRBJ2-7,CASSLWGGSHNEQYF,TGTGCCAGCAGCTTATGGGGGGGGTCCCACAATGAGCAGTACTTC
TRBV4-1,.,TRBD2,TRBJ2-7,CASSQLHTSGTSGDEQYF,TGCGCCAGCAGCCAACTACATACTAGCGGGACCTCTGGGGACGAGCAGTACTTC
TRBV5-1,many,.,TRBJ2-5,CASSLVVGSQETQYF,TGCGCCAGCAGCTTGGTGGTTGGCAGCCAAGAGACCCAGTACTTC
TRBV5-1,few,TRBD2,TRBJ2-2,CASSSKAGANTGELFF,TGCGCCAGCTCCTCAAAAGCGGGGGCGAACACCGGGGAGCTGTTTTTT
TRBV5-1,.,.,TRBJ2-7,CASSQDTSSYEQYF,TGCGCCAGCAGCCAGGACACGAGCTCCTACGAGCAGTACTTC
TRBV5-1,.,TRBD2,TRBJ2-3,CASSAGLAAYTDTQYF,TGCGCCAGCAGCGCTGGACTAGCGGCGTACACAGATACGCAGTATTTT
TRBV6-6,many,TRBD2,TRBJ2-5,CASSNKRLAASQETQYF,TGTGCCAGCAGTAATAAACGACTAGCGGCTTCCCAAGAGACCCAGTACTTC
TRBV3-1,.,.,TRBJ2-7,CASSQDRRVDEQYF,TGTGCCAGCAGCCAAGATCGGCGGGTCGACGAGCAGTACTTC
TRBV4-3,many,.,TRBJ2-6,CASSQDVTGANVLTF,TGCGCCAGCAGCCAAGACGTAACTGGGGCCAACGTCCTGACTTTC
TRBV12-3/TRBV12-4,few,.,TRBJ2-2,CASSLPQAGSGELFF,TGTGCCAGCAGCCTCCCCCAGGCGGGGTCCGGGGAGCTGTTTTTT
TRBV20-1,.,.,TRBJ1-2,CSARDRAHYGYTF,TGCAGTGCTAGAGACAGGGCCCACTATGGCTACACCTTC
TRBV20-1,many,.,TRBJ1-2,CSASRAGDSGYGYTF,TGCAGTGCTAGTCGGGCAGGTGATTCTGGCTATGGCTACACCTTC
TRBV28,.,TRBD1,TRBJ1-2,CASNAGTGSYGYTF,TGTGCCAGCAACGCCGGGACAGGGTCCTATGGCTACACCTTC